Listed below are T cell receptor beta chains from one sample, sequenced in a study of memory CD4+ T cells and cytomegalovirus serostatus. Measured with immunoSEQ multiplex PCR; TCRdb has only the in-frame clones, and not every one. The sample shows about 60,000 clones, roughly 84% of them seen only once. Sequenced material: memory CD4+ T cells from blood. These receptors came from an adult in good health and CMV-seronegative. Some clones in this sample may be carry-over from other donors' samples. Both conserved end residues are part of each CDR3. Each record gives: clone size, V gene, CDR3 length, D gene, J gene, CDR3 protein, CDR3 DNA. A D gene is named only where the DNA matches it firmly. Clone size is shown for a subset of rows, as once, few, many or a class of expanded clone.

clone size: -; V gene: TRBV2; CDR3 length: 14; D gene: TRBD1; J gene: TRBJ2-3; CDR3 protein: CASSWTGGTDTQYF; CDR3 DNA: TGTGCCAGCAGTTGGACAGGGGGCACAGATACGCAGTATTTT
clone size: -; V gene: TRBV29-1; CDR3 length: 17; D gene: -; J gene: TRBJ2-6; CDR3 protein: CSVEHRQESSGANVLTF; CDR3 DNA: TGCAGCGTTGAACACAGACAGGAGAGCTCTGGGGCCAACGTCCTGACTTTC
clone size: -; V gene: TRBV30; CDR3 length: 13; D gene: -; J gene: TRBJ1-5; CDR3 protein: CAWSPDSNQPQHF; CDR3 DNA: TGTGCCTGGAGCCCAGACAGCAATCAGCCCCAGCATTTT
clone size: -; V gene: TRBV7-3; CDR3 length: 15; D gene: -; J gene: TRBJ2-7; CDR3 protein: CASSPGRVTAYEQYF; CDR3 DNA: TGTGCCAGCAGCCCGGGTCGGGTCACCGCCTACGAGCAGTACTTC
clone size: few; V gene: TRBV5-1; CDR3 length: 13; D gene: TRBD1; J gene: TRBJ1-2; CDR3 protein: CASSSDRGRGYTF; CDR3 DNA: TGCGCCAGCAGCTCGGACAGGGGAAGAGGCTACACCTTC
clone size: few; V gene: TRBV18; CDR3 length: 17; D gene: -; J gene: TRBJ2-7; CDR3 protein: CASSPPAWSKNSYEQYF; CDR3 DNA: TGTGCCAGCTCACCACCGGCATGGTCCAAAAACTCCTACGAGCAGTACTTC
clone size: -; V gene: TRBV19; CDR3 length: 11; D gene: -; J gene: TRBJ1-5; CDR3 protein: CASSGVRPQHF; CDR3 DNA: TGTGCCAGTAGTGGTGTCCGGCCCCAGCATTTT
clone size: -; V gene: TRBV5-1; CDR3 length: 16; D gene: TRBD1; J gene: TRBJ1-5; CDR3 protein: CASSLTGGKGNQPQHF; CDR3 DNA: TGCGCCAGCAGCTTAACAGGGGGCAAGGGCAATCAGCCCCAGCATTTT
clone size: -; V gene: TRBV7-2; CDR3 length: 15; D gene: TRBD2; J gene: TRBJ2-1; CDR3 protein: CASSLLTSGSNEQFF; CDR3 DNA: TGTGCCAGCAGCTTACTGACTAGCGGGAGCAATGAGCAGTTCTTC
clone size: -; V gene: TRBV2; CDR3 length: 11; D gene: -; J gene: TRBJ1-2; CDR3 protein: CATSNNYGYTF; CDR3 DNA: TGTGCCACCTCGAATAACTATGGCTACACCTTC
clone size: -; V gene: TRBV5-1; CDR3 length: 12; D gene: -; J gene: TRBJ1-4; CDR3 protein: CASSFEGEKLFF; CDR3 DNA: TGCGCCAGCAGCTTCGAGGGTGAAAAACTGTTTTTT
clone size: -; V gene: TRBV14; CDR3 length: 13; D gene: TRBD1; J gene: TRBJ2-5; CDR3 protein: CASSQRTGGSQYF; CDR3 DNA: TGTGCCAGCAGCCAAAGGACAGGGGGCTCCCAGTACTTC
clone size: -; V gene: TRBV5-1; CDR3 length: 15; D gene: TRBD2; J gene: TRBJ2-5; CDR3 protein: CASRGEGTREKTQYF; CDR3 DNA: TGCGCCAGCAGAGGGGAGGGGACTAGAGAGAAGACCCAGTACTTC
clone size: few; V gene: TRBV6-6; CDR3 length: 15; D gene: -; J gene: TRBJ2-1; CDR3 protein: CASSQSPGTGNEQFF; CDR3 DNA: TGTGCCAGCAGTCAATCGCCCGGGACTGGCAATGAGCAGTTCTTC